This T cell receptor beta chain was recorded in a study of shared clonotypes between healthy human individuals. The protocol was immunoSEQ multiplex PCR, while the TCRdb copy is restricted to in-frame clones and leaves out a portion. Here the sample spans 1 million to 1.3 million clones, around 78% being singletons. V was clipped by 3 bases and J by 4 bases; unmatched bases: 9. Germline V lookup: CDR1 GTSNPN, CDR2 SVGIG (reference sequence). CDR3 length: 15 residues. The material sequenced was memory CD4+ T cells from PBMCs. This sample's subset: CD45RA-negative fraction. The clonotype comes from a man between 18 and 35 years old in good health. Some clones in this sample may be carry-over from other donors' samples. The genes are TRBV30 and TRBJ1-2, with 9 bases that match TRBD1. CDR3 protein: CAWRLGQGLIYGYTF. CDR3 coding DNA: TGTGCCTGGAGACTCGGACAGGGGTTAATCTATGGCTACACCTTC. The full variable domain, completed using reference TRBV30 and TRBJ1-2, is SQTIHQWPATLVQPVGSPLSLECTVEGTSNPNLYWYRQAAGRGLQLLFYSVGIGQISSEVPQNLSASRPQDRQFILSSKKLLLSDSGFYLCAWRLGQGLIYGYTFGSGTRLTVV.